A selection of T cell receptor beta chains follows, all from one sample in a study of beta chain features in type 1 diabetes. TCRdb's table, derived via immunoSEQ multiplex PCR, lists solely in-frame clones and lacks some. The table includes more than 550,000 clones, more than 12% detected once. Sequenced input: naive CD4+ T cells from blood. These receptors all stem from a man between 18 and 35 years old with type 1 diabetes. Each CDR3 is given with its conserved first and last residue. A D gene is named only where the DNA matches it firmly. A row's size may be missing; if present it is once, few, many or a size class.

size: few; V: TRBV25-1; D: TRBD1; J: TRBJ2-5; CDR3: CASSDGQGPTQYF; DNA: TGTGCCAGCAGTGACGGACAGGGGCCGACCCAGTACTTC
size: -; V: TRBV30; D: -; J: TRBJ2-3; CDR3: CAWTVRRATDTQYF; DNA: TGTGCCTGGACGGTCCGGAGGGCCACAGATACGCAGTATTTT
size: few; V: TRBV7-8; D: -; J: TRBJ2-1; CDR3: CASSLNRVDSYNEQFF; DNA: TGTGCCAGCAGCTTAAACAGGGTCGACTCCTACAATGAGCAGTTCTTC
size: few; V: TRBV5-1; D: -; J: TRBJ1-1; CDR3: CASSLGQGYTEAFF; DNA: TGCGCCAGCAGCTTGGGGCAGGGATACACTGAAGCTTTCTTT
size: -; V: TRBV15; D: -; J: TRBJ2-7; CDR3: CATSRDPSDEQYF; DNA: TGTGCCACCAGCAGAGATCCGTCGGACGAGCAGTACTTC
size: few; V: TRBV6-5; D: -; J: TRBJ2-1; CDR3: CASTAGNEQFF; DNA: TGTGCCAGCACCGCCGGAAATGAGCAGTTCTTC
size: few; V: TRBV4-3; D: -; J: TRBJ1-2; CDR3: CASSQAERLGRYGYTF; DNA: TGCGCCAGCAGCCAAGCGGAGCGACTGGGTCGCTATGGCTACACCTTC
size: -; V: TRBV14; D: -; J: TRBJ2-5; CDR3: CASSQTGNQETQYF; DNA: TGTGCCAGCAGCCAAACAGGGAACCAAGAGACCCAGTACTTC
size: -; V: TRBV6-5; D: -; J: TRBJ2-3; CDR3: CASSYSREPADTQYF; DNA: TGTGCCAGCAGTTACTCCCGGGAGCCCGCAGATACGCAGTATTTT
size: -; V: TRBV7-7; D: TRBD1; J: TRBJ2-2; CDR3: CASSAPGTENTGELFF; DNA: TGTGCTAGCAGCGCCCCCGGGACAGAGAACACCGGGGAGCTGTTTTTT
size: -; V: TRBV10-2; D: -; J: TRBJ2-7; CDR3: CASPGVGEQYF; DNA: TGCGCCAGCCCGGGGGTTGGCGAGCAGTACTTC
size: -; V: TRBV6-6; D: -; J: TRBJ1-2; CDR3: CASSSATQGDYGYTF; DNA: TGTGCCAGCAGTTCCGCAACCCAGGGCGACTATGGCTACACCTTC
size: -; V: TRBV5-1; D: TRBD2; J: TRBJ2-1; CDR3: CASGGTSGYNEQFF; DNA: TGCGCCAGCGGTGGGACTAGCGGCTACAATGAGCAGTTCTTC
size: -; V: TRBV5-4; D: TRBD1; J: TRBJ2-7; CDR3: CASSLDRGLTEQYF; DNA: TGTGCCAGCAGCTTGGACAGGGGCCTAACGGAGCAGTACTTC
size: few; V: TRBV7-9; D: -; J: TRBJ2-6; CDR3: CASQGRAISGANVLTF; DNA: TGTGCCAGTCAGGGCAGGGCGATCTCTGGGGCCAACGTCCTGACTTTC
size: few; V: TRBV30; D: -; J: TRBJ1-2; CDR3: CAWGERPVARYGYTF; DNA: TGTGCCTGGGGTGAGCGCCCAGTCGCTCGTTATGGCTACACCTTC
size: few; V: TRBV18; D: -; J: TRBJ1-1; CDR3: CASSPTANTEAFF; DNA: TGTGCCAGCTCACCAACAGCGAACACTGAAGCTTTCTTT
size: -; V: TRBV29-1; D: TRBD1; J: TRBJ2-2; CDR3: CSVVTQGVNTGELFF; DNA: TGCAGCGTCGTTACACAGGGGGTGAACACCGGGGAGCTGTTTTTT
size: few; V: TRBV27; D: -; J: TRBJ2-7; CDR3: CASGQTYEQYF; DNA: TGTGCCAGCGGACAAACCTACGAGCAGTACTTC
size: -; V: TRBV6-6; D: TRBD1; J: TRBJ2-5; CDR3: CASTADREQTQYF; DNA: TGTGCCAGCACCGCCGACAGGGAACAGACCCAGTACTTC
size: -; V: TRBV30; D: -; J: TRBJ2-7; CDR3: CAWRPTAGEQYF; DNA: TGTGCCTGGAGACCTACCGCGGGCGAGCAGTACTTC
size: -; V: TRBV7-9; D: -; J: TRBJ1-1; CDR3: CASSSQGYTEAFF; DNA: TGTGCCAGCAGCTCCCAGGGTTACACTGAAGCTTTCTTT
size: few; V: TRBV9; D: -; J: TRBJ1-1; CDR3: CASSVRDEGTEAFF; DNA: TGTGCCAGCAGCGTCCGGGACGAGGGCACTGAAGCTTTCTTT
size: few; V: TRBV30; D: -; J: TRBJ1-2; CDR3: CAGYRQAGYGYTF; DNA: TGTGCCGGGTACCGACAGGCGGGCTATGGCTACACCTTC
size: few; V: TRBV19; D: TRBD2; J: TRBJ2-5; CDR3: CASSITLAGETQYF; DNA: TGTGCCAGTAGTATTACACTAGCGGGAGAGACCCAGTACTTC
size: few; V: TRBV10-3; D: TRBD2; J: TRBJ2-1; CDR3: CAIKPGLAGNEQFF; DNA: TGTGCCATCAAACCGGGACTAGCGGGCAATGAGCAGTTCTTC
size: -; V: TRBV18; D: -; J: TRBJ2-3; CDR3: CASSPPASVTQYF; DNA: TGTGCCAGCTCACCACCGGCTAGCGTGACGCAGTATTTT
size: -; V: TRBV18; D: -; J: TRBJ1-5; CDR3: CASSPRNRGNQPQHF; DNA: TGTGCCAGCTCACCACGAAACAGGGGCAATCAGCCCCAGCATTTT
size: -; V: TRBV5-4; D: -; J: TRBJ2-1; CDR3: CASSGPFTNEQFF; DNA: TGTGCCAGCAGCGGACCCTTCACGAATGAGCAGTTCTTC
size: few; V: TRBV4-1; D: TRBD1; J: TRBJ1-2; CDR3: CATQPGSQRGHYGYTF; DNA: TGCGCAACCCAGCCAGGTAGTCAAAGGGGGCACTATGGCTACACCTTC
size: few; V: TRBV6-5; D: -; J: TRBJ1-1; CDR3: CASSFGQMNTEAFF; DNA: TGTGCCAGCAGTTTTGGACAGATGAACACTGAAGCTTTCTTT
size: -; V: TRBV4-2; D: TRBD2; J: TRBJ2-5; CDR3: CASSQGDRRAGEETQYF; DNA: TGTGCCAGCAGCCAAGGTGACAGGCGAGCGGGGGAGGAGACCCAGTACTTC
size: few; V: TRBV2; D: TRBD2; J: TRBJ2-5; CDR3: CASRTDRFGGAQYF; DNA: TGTGCCAGTCGAACGGACCGGTTTGGGGGGGCCCAGTACTTC
size: few; V: TRBV5-1; D: TRBD2; J: TRBJ2-2; CDR3: CASSLGLAGVPGELFF; DNA: TGCGCCAGCAGCTTGGGACTAGCGGGAGTACCCGGGGAGCTGTTTTTT
size: few; V: TRBV11-2; D: TRBD1; J: TRBJ2-4; CDR3: CASSPQTGQGNIQYF; DNA: TGTGCCAGCAGCCCCCAGACAGGGCAAGGGAACATTCAGTACTTC
size: -; V: TRBV6-6; D: -; J: TRBJ2-1; CDR3: CAVGGYNEQFF; DNA: TGTGCCGTGGGGGGCTACAATGAGCAGTTCTTC
size: -; V: TRBV20-1; D: -; J: TRBJ2-3; CDR3: CSAPDRTQYF; DNA: TGCAGTGCCCCGGACAGAACGCAGTATTTT
size: few; V: TRBV29-1; D: -; J: TRBJ2-7; CDR3: CSVRGDASYEQYF; DNA: TGCAGCGTTCGAGGGGACGCTTCCTACGAGCAGTACTTC
size: -; V: TRBV6-1; D: -; J: TRBJ2-7; CDR3: CASSEQSTGEYF; DNA: TGTGCCAGCAGTGAACAGAGTACGGGGGAGTACTTC
size: few; V: TRBV29-1; D: -; J: TRBJ2-5; CDR3: CSAEGGPETQYF; DNA: TGCAGCGCCGAGGGGGGCCCCGAGACCCAGTACTTC
size: few; V: TRBV29-1; D: -; J: TRBJ1-1; CDR3: CSVTTGNTEAFF; DNA: TGCAGCGTTACGACGGGGAACACTGAAGCTTTCTTT
size: few; V: TRBV28; D: -; J: TRBJ2-7; CDR3: CASSLGQDYEQYF; DNA: TGTGCCAGCAGTTTAGGCCAGGACTACGAGCAGTACTTC
size: -; V: TRBV25-1; D: TRBD1; J: TRBJ1-2; CDR3: CASSEWGDRDYGYTF; DNA: TGTGCCAGCAGTGAATGGGGGGACAGGGACTATGGCTACACCTTC
size: few; V: TRBV27; D: -; J: TRBJ2-4; CDR3: CASSLRQTALGKNIQYF; DNA: TGTGCCAGCAGTTTACGTCAGACAGCTTTAGGCAAAAACATTCAGTACTTC
size: once; V: TRBV28; D: -; J: TRBJ1-5; CDR3: CASRPDRILQPQHF; DNA: TGTGCCAGCAGACCTGACAGGATCCTCCAGCCCCAGCATTTT
size: -; V: TRBV7-9; D: -; J: TRBJ1-5; CDR3: CASSSPPQPQHF; DNA: TGTGCCAGCAGCTCACCCCCTCAGCCCCAGCATTTT
size: -; V: TRBV5-6; D: -; J: TRBJ2-1; CDR3: CASSLAVGSYNEQFF; DNA: TGTGCCAGCAGCTTGGCCGTTGGAAGCTACAATGAGCAGTTCTTC
size: -; V: TRBV15; D: -; J: TRBJ2-7; CDR3: CATSRGYGAHHSTYEQYF; DNA: TGTGCCACCAGCAGAGGATACGGGGCACATCACAGTACCTACGAGCAGTACTTC